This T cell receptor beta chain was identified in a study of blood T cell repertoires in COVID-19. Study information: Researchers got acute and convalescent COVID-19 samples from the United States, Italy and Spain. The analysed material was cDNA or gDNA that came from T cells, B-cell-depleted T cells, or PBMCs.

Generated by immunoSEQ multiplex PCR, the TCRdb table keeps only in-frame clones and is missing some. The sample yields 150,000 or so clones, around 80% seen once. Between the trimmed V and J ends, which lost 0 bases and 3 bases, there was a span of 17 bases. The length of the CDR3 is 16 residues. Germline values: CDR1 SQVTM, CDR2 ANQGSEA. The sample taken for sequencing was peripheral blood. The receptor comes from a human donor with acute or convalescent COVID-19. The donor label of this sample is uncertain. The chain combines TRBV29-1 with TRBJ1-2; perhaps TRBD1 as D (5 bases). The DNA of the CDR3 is TGCAGCGTTGAAGATCTGGACAAACCAGAGGACTATGGCTACACCTTC. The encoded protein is CSVEDLDKPEDYGYTF.